This is a list of T cell receptor beta chains from one sample in a study of blood T cell repertoires in COVID-19. TCRdb keeps only in-frame clones here, not all; method: immunoSEQ multiplex PCR. Among a few hundred thousand clones listed, approximately 87% were seen once. Sequenced input: PBMCs or T cells enriched from blood (not recorded which). These receptors all come from a woman aged 45-59 years who had recovered from COVID-19. CDR3s include the opening cysteine and the closing phenylalanine or tryptophan. Fields, in order: D gene, V gene, clone size, J gene, CDR3 DNA, CDR3 protein. A D gene is named only where the DNA matches it firmly. Clone size is shown for a subset of rows, as once, few, many or a class of expanded clone.

d_call: -; v_call: TRBV7-8; clone_size: -; j_call: TRBJ1-5; cdr3_nt: TGTGCCAGCAGCTCCCGGGGGGGACAGCCCCAGCATTTT; cdr3_aa: CASSSRGGQPQHF
d_call: TRBD1; v_call: TRBV18; clone_size: -; j_call: TRBJ2-7; cdr3_nt: TGTGCCAGCTCACCAACAGGGGGCCTCTCCTACGAGCAGTACTTC; cdr3_aa: CASSPTGGLSYEQYF
d_call: TRBD1; v_call: TRBV7-9; clone_size: -; j_call: TRBJ1-5; cdr3_nt: TGTGCCAGCAGCTGGGACAGGGGAGACCAGCCCCAGCATTTT; cdr3_aa: CASSWDRGDQPQHF
d_call: -; v_call: TRBV5-1; clone_size: -; j_call: TRBJ1-6; cdr3_nt: TGCGCCAGCAGCTGGGGATCCATAGGGGGTTCACCCCTCCACTTT; cdr3_aa: CASSWGSIGGSPLHF
d_call: TRBD2; v_call: TRBV2; clone_size: -; j_call: TRBJ2-3; cdr3_nt: TGTGCCAGCAGTGTCTCTAAGCGGGGGATTGGCACAGATACGCAGTATTTT; cdr3_aa: CASSVSKRGIGTDTQYF
d_call: -; v_call: TRBV2; clone_size: -; j_call: TRBJ2-3; cdr3_nt: TGTGCCAGCAGACCCCCCCGGGGGACAGATACGCAGTATTTT; cdr3_aa: CASRPPRGTDTQYF
d_call: -; v_call: TRBV12-3/TRBV12-4; clone_size: once; j_call: TRBJ1-5; cdr3_nt: TGTGCCAGCAGTTTAGGGGCGTATCAGCCCCAGCATTTT; cdr3_aa: CASSLGAYQPQHF
d_call: -; v_call: TRBV29-1; clone_size: -; j_call: TRBJ2-1; cdr3_nt: TGCAGCGTTGAAGGATTATCCGGGGGGCTCTCCTACAATGAGCAGTTCTTC; cdr3_aa: CSVEGLSGGLSYNEQFF
d_call: -; v_call: TRBV5-5; clone_size: -; j_call: TRBJ2-5; cdr3_nt: TGTGCCAGCAGCTTTGTGACTGCACAAGAGACCCAGTACTTC; cdr3_aa: CASSFVTAQETQYF
d_call: TRBD1; v_call: TRBV24-1; clone_size: once; j_call: TRBJ2-1; cdr3_nt: TGTGCCACCAGTGACGGGACAGCCCATTTGGATGAGCAGTTCTTC; cdr3_aa: CATSDGTAHLDEQFF
d_call: -; v_call: TRBV11-3; clone_size: -; j_call: TRBJ1-3; cdr3_nt: TGTGCCAGCAGCTTAAGAGGGCGATACGGAAACACCATATATTTT; cdr3_aa: CASSLRGRYGNTIYF
d_call: -; v_call: TRBV25-1; clone_size: -; j_call: TRBJ2-5; cdr3_nt: TGTGCCAGCACCCCCCGACAGCCCGATCAAGAGACCCAGTACTTC; cdr3_aa: CASTPRQPDQETQYF
d_call: TRBD1; v_call: TRBV19; clone_size: -; j_call: TRBJ2-7; cdr3_nt: TGTGCCAGTACCGGAAGGGGAAGACAGGGAACCTACGAGCAGTACTTC; cdr3_aa: CASTGRGRQGTYEQYF
d_call: -; v_call: TRBV7-9; clone_size: -; j_call: TRBJ2-2; cdr3_nt: TGTGCCAGCAGCAGCGGAACACCCGGGGAGCTGTTTTTT; cdr3_aa: CASSSGTPGELFF
d_call: TRBD2; v_call: TRBV4-3; clone_size: -; j_call: TRBJ2-1; cdr3_nt: TGCGCCAGCAGCCAAGGAGGGACTAGCGGGGGACCGACTCCTAGCTCCAATGAGCAGTTCTTC; cdr3_aa: CASSQGGTSGGPTPSSNEQFF
d_call: -; v_call: TRBV27; clone_size: -; j_call: TRBJ2-2; cdr3_nt: TGTGCCAGCAGCCTTAGGAACACCGGGGAGCTGTTTTTT; cdr3_aa: CASSLRNTGELFF
d_call: -; v_call: TRBV2; clone_size: -; j_call: TRBJ1-3; cdr3_nt: TGTGCCAGCAGTAGCCCCCTCCAGGGTCCTAACACCATATATTTT; cdr3_aa: CASSSPLQGPNTIYF
d_call: -; v_call: TRBV28; clone_size: -; j_call: TRBJ1-3; cdr3_nt: TGTGCCAGCAGTTTAGGGGCCTCTGGAAACACCATATATTTT; cdr3_aa: CASSLGASGNTIYF
d_call: TRBD1; v_call: TRBV11-2; clone_size: -; j_call: TRBJ2-6; cdr3_nt: TGTGCCAGCAGCTCAACAGGACAGGGAGGAGCTGGGGCCAACGTCCTGACTTTC; cdr3_aa: CASSSTGQGGAGANVLTF
d_call: TRBD2; v_call: TRBV11-3; clone_size: -; j_call: TRBJ2-1; cdr3_nt: TGTGCCAGCAGCCTAATAGCGGGAGCCTACAATGAGCAGTTCTTC; cdr3_aa: CASSLIAGAYNEQFF
d_call: TRBD1; v_call: TRBV7-6; clone_size: -; j_call: TRBJ2-1; cdr3_nt: TGTGCCAGCAGCCCGGGACAGGGGGCGCCCAACAATGAGCAGTTCTTC; cdr3_aa: CASSPGQGAPNNEQFF
d_call: -; v_call: TRBV10-3; clone_size: once; j_call: TRBJ1-1; cdr3_nt: TGTGCCATCAGTGAGGGGCCGAGTCTCACTGAAGCTTTCTTT; cdr3_aa: CAISEGPSLTEAFF
d_call: TRBD1; v_call: TRBV12-3/TRBV12-4; clone_size: -; j_call: TRBJ1-1; cdr3_nt: TGTGCCAGCATGGCCAGGGGGCTTGAAGCTTTCTTT; cdr3_aa: CASMARGLEAFF
d_call: TRBD2; v_call: TRBV7-2; clone_size: -; j_call: TRBJ2-2; cdr3_nt: TGTGCCAGCAGCTTAGTGGGCCTAGCGGGCGGGGAGCTGTTTTTT; cdr3_aa: CASSLVGLAGGELFF